The entry that follows covers one T cell receptor beta chain sequence. This specimen includes other DNA sequences encoding the same CDR3. Germline V lookup: CDR1 SGHRS, CDR2 YFSETQ. The V end lost 0 bases, the J end lost 6 bases, and 13 bases lay between the germline ends. The CDR3 is made up of 15 amino acids. This sample was taken from a study of blood T cell repertoires in COVID-19. Across the study: The origin of the acute and convalescent COVID-19 samples was the United States, Italy and Spain. In each case, the material was cDNA or gDNA derived from T cells, B-cell-depleted T cells, or PBMCs.

Original data processing: Amplification of reference gene primers was used by the study to estimate nucleated cell counts. Profiling relied on immunoSEQ multiplex PCR, and the TCRdb table lists in-frame clones only, not all of them. That table supplies the V and J calls and clone size; D and trimming were determined from the DNA. This table holds 150,000 to 200,000 clones, roughly 90% found once. This TCR was recovered from a man aged 55 to 69 with acute or convalescent COVID-19. The rearrangement links TRBV5-1 to TRBJ1-5, with D possibly matching TRBD1 (5 bases). Sequences were obtained from peripheral blood. The CDR3 DNA reads as TGCGCCAGCAGCTTGGAAGGGCAGGGCGGTCAGCCCCAGCATTTT. The encoded protein is CASSLEGQGGQPQHF.